Listed here are 8 T cell receptor beta chains from one sample, sequenced in a study of blood T cell repertoires in COVID-19. Method: immunoSEQ multiplex PCR; TCRdb's copy keeps in-frame clones and lacks some. The data contain approximately 200,000 clones, more than 80% of them seen just once; the ten biggest clones take up about 3%. The sequenced sample consisted of PBMCs or T cells enriched from blood (not recorded which). The receptors were sampled from a woman aged 18-29 years in a cohort exposed to, infected with or recovered from COVID-19 (not recorded which).

The V call is TRBV6-5, the J call TRBJ2-2, with D maybe TRBD2 (6 bases). This CDR3 comprises 15 residues. V dropped 5 bases and J dropped 6 bases, with 16 bases sitting between them. Germline V gene data show CDR1 as MNHEY and CDR2 as SVGAGI. CDR3 nucleotides: TGTGCCAGCAGTACCCGGGACTCCAACCCCGGGGAGCTGTTTTTT. It specifies CASSTRDSNPGELFF.

This clone was detected only once. Within the sample, other DNA sequences also encode this same CDR3. This chain links TRBV4-1 with TRBJ1-5; D is ambiguous. The germline gives CDR1 MGHRA, CDR2 YSYEKL. This CDR3 has 15 residues. Trimming left V 0 bases short and J 1 base short, with 7 bases between. For the CDR3, the DNA is TGCGCCAGCAGCCAAGACCGAGGGAGCAATCAGCCCCAGCATTTT. Its protein product is CASSQDRGSNQPQHF.

The chain carries TRBV18 and TRBJ1-3, with 7 bases lining up with TRBD1. The CDR3 is made up of 15 amino acids. Germline V gene sequence: CDR1 KGHSH, CDR2 LQKENI. V was pared by 6 bases and J by 2 bases, with 7 bases of the junction left unmatched. CDR3 DNA sequence: TGTGCCAGCTCCCCAGGGACAGCCACTGGAAACACCATATATTTT. Encoded protein: CASSPGTATGNTIYF.

The chain joins TRBV19 to TRBJ2-1; TRBD2 matches 11 bases. Germline V gene data show CDR1 as LNHDA and CDR2 as SQIVND (reference sequence). V dropped 5 bases and J dropped 8; count of bases not matched to a gene: 8. CDR3 length: 15 amino acids. CDR3 DNA: TGTGCCAGTAGTGTAGCGGGGGGGCACAAAGATGAGCAGTTCTTC. The encoded protein is CASSVAGGHKDEQFF.

The chain carries TRBV21-1 and TRBJ1-5. TRBV21-1 is a pseudogene locus. The CDR3 sequence is 16 residues long. The DNA for the CDR3 is TGTGCCAGCAGCAAAGTGGTGGTGGAGAGCAATCAGCCCCAGCATTTT. This gives the protein CASSKVVVESNQPQHF.

The chain employs TRBV5-1 and TRBJ1-1; 10 bases fit TRBD1. This CDR3 region has 14 residues. Germline V gene data show CDR1 as SGHRS and CDR2 as YFSETQ. V gave up 0 bases and J gave up 5 bases; unmatched junction bases: 1. The CDR3 here is CASSLGTGGTEAFF. CDR3 nucleotide sequence: TGCGCCAGCAGCTTGGGGACAGGGGGGACTGAAGCTTTCTTT.

The chain joins TRBV2 to TRBJ1-1, with D hard to call. Trimming took off 3 bases at V and 1 base at J, with 3 bases between the two ends. CDR1 is SNHLY and CDR2 is FYNNEI in the germline V gene. The CDR3 covers 12 residues. Here the CDR3 reads CASSERNTEAFF. In DNA form, the CDR3 reads TGTGCCAGCAGTGAGAGGAACACTGAAGCTTTCTTT.

The CDR3 protein is CASSEDYTEAFF. The CDR3, as DNA: TGTGCCAGCAGTGAGGACTACACTGAAGCTTTCTTT. The V call is TRBV2, the J call TRBJ1-1; no firm D call. The CDR3 totals 12 residues. V lost 3 bases and J lost 3, with 5 bases in between. Per germline, CDR1 SNHLY and CDR2 FYNNEI. Variable domain in full (rest from reference TRBV2 and TRBJ1-1): EPEVTQTPSHQVTQMGQEVILRCVPISNHLYFYWYRQILGQKVEFLVSFYNNEISEKSEIFDDQFSVERPDGSNFTLKIRSTKLEDSAMYFCASSEDYTEAFFGQGTRLTVV.